Each of the 14 T cell receptor beta chains below was sequenced from the same sample in a study of regulatory T cells in long-lasting Graves disease (dated by TCRdb to the early 2020s). Library generation was performed with multiplex PCR. For sequencing, an Illumina HiSeq 4000 was employed. TCR beta libraries were built with iRepertoire HTBI primers and Arm-PCR amplification of CDR3 regions. TCRdb handled the public reads itself, with Q25 trimming in fastp and clone calling in MiXCR, and kept productive beta chains. Each record represents a unique CDR3 protein, reported with the most common genes and DNA among its rows. The sample profile shows 350,000 to 550,000 distinct CDR3 sequences; 12% to 15% of them were found once. Of the sample, approximately 17% is held by the ten largest clones. The time point label, as the study defines it: newly diagnosed GD, antithyroid drugs for less than 3 months. For both TCR sequencing and RNA sequencing, RNA was extracted from PBMCs using TRIzol.

These data are also associated with another study on T cells in Graves' hyperthyroidism and ophthalmopathy.

Sequencing was performed on peripheral blood mononuclear cells (PBMCs), taken at new diagnosis, from a patient treated with antithyroid drugs. These receptors were taken from a woman aged 45-59 years with Graves disease. Donor details come from another sample of the same person, matched by shared clones.

The V and J genes are TRBV5-1 and TRBJ2-7; 7 bases agree with TRBD2. The CDR3 consists of 14 residues. The trim removed 4 bases at V and 2 bases at J, leaving 6 bases unmatched. CDR1 is SGHRS and CDR2 is YFSETQ in the germline V gene. CDR3 loop: CASSQDGRTYEQYF. The DNA for the CDR3 is TGCGCCAGCAGCCAGGACGGGAGGACCTACGAGCAGTACTTC.

The V call is TRBV5-4, the J call TRBJ1-1, with 9 positions matching TRBD1. Losses at the gene ends were 3 bases for V and 4 bases for J; bases not matched to a gene: 13. The germline gives CDR1 SGHNT, CDR2 YYREEE (reference sequence). The CDR3 length is 17 residues. The chain's CDR3 is CASSWGSFGQGSTEAFF. DNA for the CDR3: TGTGCCAGCAGCTGGGGGTCGTTCGGACAGGGGAGCACTGAAGCTTTCTTT.

This clonotype occurred many times. This chain joins TRBV10-3 and TRBJ2-3, with 8 bases identical to TRBD1. Germline values: CDR1 ENHRY, CDR2 SYGVKD. CDR3 length: 17 amino acids. The V gene end was trimmed by 2 bases and the J gene end by 3 bases; junction bases not matched to a gene: 10. CDR3 loop: CAISEGNQGAGTDTQYF. The CDR3 DNA is TGTGCCATCAGTGAGGGAAATCAGGGGGCAGGAACAGATACGCAGTATTTT.

The gene calls are TRBV20-1 and TRBJ2-1; 10 bases agree with TRBD2. V shed 0 bases, J shed 9 bases, and the junction held 11 bases outside the gene matches. CDR1 and CDR2 from the germline V gene are DFQATT and SNEGSKA (reference sequence). The CDR3 is 16 residues long. DNA of the CDR3: TGCAGTGCTAGAGATCTGGGTCTAGCGGGAGTAGGTGAGCAGTTCTTC. As protein: CSARDLGLAGVGEQFF.

As concerns this clonotype: The junction shows a germline mismatch at one end, possibly a read error. The chain couples TRBV5-1 to TRBJ2-1; 14 bases are shared with TRBD2. This CDR3 region has 15 residues. Germline CDR1 and CDR2: SGHRS and YFSETQ. The CDR3 loop reads CASSSGLAGVNEQFF. The DNA for the CDR3 is TGTGCCAGCAGTTCGGGACTAGCGGGAGTCAATGAGCAGTTCTTC.

Turning to this clonotype: At one end, the junction sequence differs from germline, possibly due to a read error. The V and J genes are TRBV13 and TRBJ2-7; D is possibly TRBD1 (6 bases). The CDR3 runs 13 residues. The germline CDR1 and CDR2 sequences are PRHDT and FYEKMQ (reference sequence). CDR3 nucleotide sequence: TGTGTCAGCAGCTTAGGACAGACCTACGAGCAGTACTTC. Amino acid sequence: CVSSLGQTYEQYF.

The sample holds many counts of this clonotype. This chain connects TRBV20-1 to TRBJ2-3; TRBD2 matches 7 bases. CDR1 and CDR2 (germline): DFQATT, SNEGSKA (reference sequence). This CDR3 contains 15 residues. After removal of 5 bases from V and 6 bases from J, the junction contained 14 bases not matched to a gene. Here the CDR3 reads CSAPRLAIKGDTQYF. The CDR3 region has the DNA TGCAGTGCTCCCCGACTAGCTATCAAGGGGGATACGCAGTATTTT.

This clonotype was seen many times. This rearrangement joins TRBV20-1 to TRBJ2-3; a possible D gene is TRBD2 (6 bases). The germline CDR1 and CDR2 sequences are DFQATT and SNEGSKA (reference sequence). The ends were cut back, 3 bases at V and 2 bases at J, with 15 bases in the middle. The CDR3 runs 15 residues. CDR3 region: CSASVPGDNTDTQYF. Here the CDR3 DNA reads TGCAGTGCTAGCGTCCCGGGAGACAACACAGATACGCAGTATTTT.

This clonotype has ten or more counts. This rearrangement joins TRBV2 to TRBJ2-2, with TRBD2 as a possible D gene (6 bases). The CDR3 is made up of 15 amino acids. The V and J ends lost 2 bases and 1 base respectively, with 8 bases between them. CDR1 and CDR2 from the germline V gene are SNHLY and FYNNEI. Here the CDR3 DNA reads TGTGCCAGCAGTGAATCTAGCGTGAACACCGGGGAGCTGTTTTTT. Amino acid sequence: CASSESSVNTGELFF. Supplemented by reference TRBV2 and TRBJ2-2, the full variable domain reads EPEVTQTPSHQVTQMGQEVILRCVPISNHLYFYWYRQILGQKVEFLVSFYNNEISEKSEIFDDQFSVERPDGSNFTLKIRSTKLEDSAMYFCASSESSVNTGELFFGEGSRLTVL.

This clonotype showed up just a few times. The V and J genes are TRBV9 and TRBJ2-5, with 7 bases identical to TRBD1. V trimming: 3 bases; J trimming: 5 bases; junction bases outside the gene matches: 10. The CDR3 sequence is 15 residues long. Looked up from germline, CDR1 is SGDLS and CDR2 is YYNGEE. CDR3 coding DNA: TGTGCCAGCAGCGCCGGGACAGCCGGATTGGAGACCCAGTACTTC. Residues: CASSAGTAGLETQYF.

This clonotype was counted ten times or more. V gene TRBV30 combines with J gene TRBJ2-1; 7 bases agree with TRBD2. The CDR3 sequence is 13 residues long. V lost 2 bases and J lost 6; bases outside the gene matches: 4. Germline CDR1 is GTSNPN and CDR2 is SVGIG (reference sequence). CDR3 residues: CAWSPQRGNEQFF. The CDR3 region has the DNA TGTGCCTGGAGTCCACAGCGGGGCAATGAGCAGTTCTTC.

Ten or more counts support this clonotype. The chain combines TRBV3-1 with TRBJ2-1, with TRBD1 identical over 7 bases. This CDR3 contains 18 residues. Germline lookup yields CDR1 LGHDT and CDR2 YNNKEL (reference sequence). V was pared by 1 base and J by 4 bases, with 13 bases of the junction left unmatched. CDR3 bases: TGTGCCAGCAGCCAAGTGACAGGGAAGGAAAGCCATTACAATGAGCAGTTCTTC. Protein: CASSQVTGKESHYNEQFF.

Remarks on this clonotype: A read error may be the cause here, since a much bigger clone is one base away. This chain links TRBV7-9 with TRBJ2-1; 7 bases fit TRBD1. The CDR3 loop spans 15 amino acids. Germline V CDR1 and CDR2: SEHNR, FQNEAQ (reference sequence). CDR3 region: CASSPGTGVYSEQFF. The CDR3 DNA sequence: TGTGCCAGCAGCCCCGGAACAGGGGTCTACAGTGAGCAGTTCTTC.

This clonotype was counted only a few times. DNA of the CDR3: TGTGCCAGCAGCGTTACAGGGGATGGCTCACCCCTCCACTTT. Its protein product is CASSVTGDGSPLHF. The genes are TRBV9 and TRBJ1-6; TRBD1 agrees at 7 bases. Trimming cost V 2 bases and J 10 bases; bases outside gene matches: 6. Germline V lookup: CDR1 SGDLS, CDR2 YYNGEE. The CDR3 runs 14 residues.